The T cell receptor (beta chain) under discussion was sequenced for a study of blood T cells in healthy people across ages. Study in general: Capture by template switching was about one barcoded beta molecule per two T cells.

Per-sample PBMC isolation yielded at least 6.5 million cells. This clonotype has more than one count but fewer than ten. Combining a sample-barcoded 5' primer with a J-beta primer mix, a second PCR ran for roughly 7 to 12 cycles. Each single sample gave us at least 3 million CDR3-containing paired-end reads. TCRdb itself ran the 5' RACE reads through MiXCR, one entry per CDR3 protein. The sample has around 1,000,000 distinct CDR3 sequences; roughly a quarter are singletons. J was trimmed by 1 base and V by 2 bases; bases with no gene match: 5. CDR1 is KGHSH, CDR2 LQKENI, per germline. This CDR3 contains 15 residues. These data were also reused for a study on T cells of mothers and their children. That paper notes: In each mother, TCR beta CDR3 reads exceeded 8.5 million; in each child, they numbered around 3 million.

Sequenced material: blood. The sequence derives from a girl aged 2-15 years in good health. The chain joins TRBV18 to TRBJ2-7; 7 positions agree with TRBD1. The CDR3 region is CASSPAPTGSYEQYF. For the CDR3, the DNA is TGTGCCAGCTCACCAGCACCGACAGGGTCCTACGAGCAGTACTTC.